The clone carrying this T cell receptor beta chain appeared many times. Its antigen is undetermined. This entry is derived from a study of post-analysis software for immune sequencing data. General observations from the study: Four to six TRBV segments were more frequent in patients than controls; TRBV5-6, TRBV5-1 and TRBV20-1 belonged to this group. Significantly lower normalized Chao1 diversity was found in patients with multiple sclerosis relative to controls. By F measure, samples from a shared preparation batch strongly co-clustered.

The CDR3 totals 17 residues. Germline values: CDR1 SGHKS, CDR2 YYEKEE (reference sequence). Germline trimming cut 5 bases from V and 3 bases from J; bases unmatched to any gene: 9. Presence of unique molecular identifiers characterized the TCR beta cDNA libraries. Input populations of 1 to 10 million T cells gave rise to around 480,000 cDNA molecules. Via MiXCR, TCRdb re-called the PCR reads, giving one row per CDR3 protein. Here the sample spans about 200,000 distinct CDR3 sequences, 25% to 30% being singletons. The gene calls are TRBV5-5 and TRBJ2-6; 9 bases align to TRBD1. The sample taken for sequencing was blood. This receptor was taken from a girl aged 2-17 years with multiple sclerosis. The CDR3 loop reads CASRTTGGYFGANVLTF. The CDR3 nucleotides are TGTGCCAGCAGGACTACAGGGGGCTATTTTGGGGCCAACGTCCTGACTTTC.